This T cell receptor beta chain was retrieved from a study of blood T cell repertoires in COVID-19. Study background: In each case, the material was cDNA or gDNA derived from T cells, B-cell-depleted T cells, or PBMCs.

Original processing methods: Estimation of nucleated cell counts relied on the amplification of reference gene primers. Repertoires were generated with immunoSEQ multiplex PCR, while TCRdb's copy carries only in-frame clones and drops some. The V and J calls and clone size are taken from that table; D and trimming were inferred from the DNA. The sample has some 170,000 clones; 75% to 85% are singletons. CDR1 and CDR2 (germline): SGDLS, YYNGEE. CDR3 size: 15 residues. J lost 2 bases, V lost 3 bases, and 2 bases had no gene match. The chain recombines TRBV9 with TRBJ2-7, with 13 bases identical to TRBD2. This clonotype was obtained from a woman aged 40-49 years with COVID-19, enrolled during active disease. Input material: peripheral blood. The CDR3 protein is CASSEGTSGTYEQYF. For the CDR3, the DNA is TGTGCCAGCAGCGAGGGGACTAGCGGGACCTACGAGCAGTACTTC.